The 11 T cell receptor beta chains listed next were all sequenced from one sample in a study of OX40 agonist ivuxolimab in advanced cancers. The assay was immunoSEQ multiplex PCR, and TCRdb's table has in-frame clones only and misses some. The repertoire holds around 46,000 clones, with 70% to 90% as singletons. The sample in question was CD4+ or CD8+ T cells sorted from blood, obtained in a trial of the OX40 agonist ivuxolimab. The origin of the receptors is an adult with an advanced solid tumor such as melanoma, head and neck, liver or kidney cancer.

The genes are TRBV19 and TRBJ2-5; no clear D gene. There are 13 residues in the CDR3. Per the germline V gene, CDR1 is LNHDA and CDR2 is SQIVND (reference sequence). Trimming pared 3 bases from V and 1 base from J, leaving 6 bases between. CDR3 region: CASSMGIQETQYF. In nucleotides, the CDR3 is TGTGCCAGTAGTATGGGGATCCAAGAGACCCAGTACTTC.

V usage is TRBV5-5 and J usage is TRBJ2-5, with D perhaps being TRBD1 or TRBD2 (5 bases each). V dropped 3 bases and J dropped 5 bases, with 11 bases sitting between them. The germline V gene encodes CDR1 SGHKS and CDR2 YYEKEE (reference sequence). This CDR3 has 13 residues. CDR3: CASSSNRRETQYF. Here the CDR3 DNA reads TGTGCCAGCAGCTCCAACAGGAGGGAGACCCAGTACTTC.

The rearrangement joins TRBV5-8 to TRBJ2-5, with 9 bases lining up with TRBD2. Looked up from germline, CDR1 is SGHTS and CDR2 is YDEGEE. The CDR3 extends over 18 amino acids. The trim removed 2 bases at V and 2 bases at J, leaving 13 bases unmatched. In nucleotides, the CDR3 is TGTGCCAGCAGCTTAAAGAGACTAGCGGTGATGTCTCAAGAGACCCAGTACTTC. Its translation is CASSLKRLAVMSQETQYF.

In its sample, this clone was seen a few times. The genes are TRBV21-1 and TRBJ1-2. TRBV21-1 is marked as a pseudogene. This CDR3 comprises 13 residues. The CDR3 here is CASSKPASYGYTF. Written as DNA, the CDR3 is TGTGCCAGCAGCAAACCCGCTTCCTATGGCTACACCTTC.

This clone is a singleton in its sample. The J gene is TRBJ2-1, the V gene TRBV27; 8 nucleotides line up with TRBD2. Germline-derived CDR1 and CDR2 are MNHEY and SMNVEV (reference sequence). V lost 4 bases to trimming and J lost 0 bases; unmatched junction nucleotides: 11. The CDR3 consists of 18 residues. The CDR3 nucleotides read TGTGCCAGCAGTTCTCAGGCGGGGGGCACTAGCTCCTACAATGAGCAGTTCTTC. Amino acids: CASSSQAGGTSSYNEQFF.

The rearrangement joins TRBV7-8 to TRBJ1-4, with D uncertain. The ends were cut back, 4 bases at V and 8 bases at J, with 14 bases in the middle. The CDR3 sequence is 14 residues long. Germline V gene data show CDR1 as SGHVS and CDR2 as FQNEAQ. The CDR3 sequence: CASSSSQAWEKLFF. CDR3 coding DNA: TGTGCCAGCAGCTCCTCACAAGCTTGGGAAAAACTGTTTTTT.

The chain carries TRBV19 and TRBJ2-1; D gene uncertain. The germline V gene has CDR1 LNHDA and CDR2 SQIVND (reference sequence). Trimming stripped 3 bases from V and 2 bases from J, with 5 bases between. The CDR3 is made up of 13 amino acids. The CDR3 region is CASSMDPYNEQFF. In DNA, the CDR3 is TGTGCCAGTAGTATGGACCCCTACAATGAGCAGTTCTTC.

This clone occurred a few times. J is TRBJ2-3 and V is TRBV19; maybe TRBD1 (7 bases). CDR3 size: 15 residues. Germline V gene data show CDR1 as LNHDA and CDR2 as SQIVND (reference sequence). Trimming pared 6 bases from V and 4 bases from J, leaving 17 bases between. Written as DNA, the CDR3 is TGTGCCAGTAGAGTTTATGCGGGGACAGCAGATACGCAGTATTTT. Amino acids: CASRVYAGTADTQYF.

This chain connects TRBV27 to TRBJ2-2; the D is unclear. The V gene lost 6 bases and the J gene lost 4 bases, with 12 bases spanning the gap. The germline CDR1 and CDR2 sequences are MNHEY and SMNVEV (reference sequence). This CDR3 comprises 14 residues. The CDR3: CASREPTPTGELFF. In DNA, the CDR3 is TGTGCCAGCAGGGAACCGACACCCACCGGGGAGCTGTTTTTT.

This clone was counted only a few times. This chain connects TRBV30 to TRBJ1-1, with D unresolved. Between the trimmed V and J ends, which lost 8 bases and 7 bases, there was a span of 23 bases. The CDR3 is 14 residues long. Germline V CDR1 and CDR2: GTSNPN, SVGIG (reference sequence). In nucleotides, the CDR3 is TGTGCCCGCCGAGTAGGACCGGGGTGGGATGAAGCTTTCTTT. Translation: CARRVGPGWDEAFF.

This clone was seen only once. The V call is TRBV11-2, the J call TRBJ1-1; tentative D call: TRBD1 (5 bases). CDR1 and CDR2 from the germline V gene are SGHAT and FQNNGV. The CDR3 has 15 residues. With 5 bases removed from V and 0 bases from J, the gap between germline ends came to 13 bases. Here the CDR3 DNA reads TGTGCCAGCAGCGGCCCGGACAACTTGAACACTGAAGCTTTCTTT. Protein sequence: CASSGPDNLNTEAFF.